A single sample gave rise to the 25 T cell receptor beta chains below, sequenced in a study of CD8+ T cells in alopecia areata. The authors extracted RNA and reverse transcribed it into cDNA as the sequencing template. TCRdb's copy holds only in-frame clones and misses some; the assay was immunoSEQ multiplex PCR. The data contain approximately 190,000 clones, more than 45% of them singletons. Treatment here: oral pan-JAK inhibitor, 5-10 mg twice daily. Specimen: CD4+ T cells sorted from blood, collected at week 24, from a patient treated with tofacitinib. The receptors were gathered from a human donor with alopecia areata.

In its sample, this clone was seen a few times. CDR3 nucleotides: TGTGCCAGCAGTTCATCACCCGGACGGCAATACAATGAGCAGTTCTTC. Its translation is CASSSSPGRQYNEQFF. The chain uses TRBV28 and TRBJ2-1; D remains ambiguous. Germline V gene data show CDR1 as MDHEN and CDR2 as SYDVKM. This CDR3 has 16 residues. Trimming removed 4 bases at V and 4 bases at J, with 17 bases between.

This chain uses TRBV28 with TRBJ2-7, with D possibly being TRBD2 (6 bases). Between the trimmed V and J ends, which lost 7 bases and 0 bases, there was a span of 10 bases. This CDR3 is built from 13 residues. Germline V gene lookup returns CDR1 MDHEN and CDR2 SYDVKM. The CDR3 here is CASTTGSSYEQYF. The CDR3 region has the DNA TGTGCCAGCACTACCGGGAGCTCCTACGAGCAGTACTTC.

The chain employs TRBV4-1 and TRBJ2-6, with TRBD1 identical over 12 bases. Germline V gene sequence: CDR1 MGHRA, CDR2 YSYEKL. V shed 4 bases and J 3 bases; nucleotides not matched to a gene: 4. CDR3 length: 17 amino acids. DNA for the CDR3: TGCGCCAGCAGCCCGGGACAGGGGGCTGATGGGGCCAACGTCCTGACTTTC. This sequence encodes CASSPGQGADGANVLTF.

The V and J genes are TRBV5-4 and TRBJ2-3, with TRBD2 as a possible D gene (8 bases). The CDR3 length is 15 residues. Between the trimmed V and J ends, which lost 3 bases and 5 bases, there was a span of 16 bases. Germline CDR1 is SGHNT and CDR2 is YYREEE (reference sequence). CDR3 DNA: TGTGCCAGCAGCTATAAGGGGGCGGGAGGAGATACGCAGTATTTT. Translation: CASSYKGAGGDTQYF.

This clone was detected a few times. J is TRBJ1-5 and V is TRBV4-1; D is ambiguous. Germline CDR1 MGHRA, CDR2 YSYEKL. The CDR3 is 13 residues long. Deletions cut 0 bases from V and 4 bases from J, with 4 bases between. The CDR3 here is CASSQDPNQPQHF. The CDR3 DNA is TGCGCCAGCAGCCAAGATCCTAATCAGCCCCAGCATTTT.

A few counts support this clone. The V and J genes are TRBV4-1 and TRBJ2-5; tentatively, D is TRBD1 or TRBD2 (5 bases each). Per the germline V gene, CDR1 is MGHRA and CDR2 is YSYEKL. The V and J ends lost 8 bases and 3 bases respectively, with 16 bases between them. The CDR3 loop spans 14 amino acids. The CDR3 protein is CASGLAGREETQYF. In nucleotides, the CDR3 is TGCGCCAGCGGACTTGCAGGGCGGGAAGAGACCCAGTACTTC.

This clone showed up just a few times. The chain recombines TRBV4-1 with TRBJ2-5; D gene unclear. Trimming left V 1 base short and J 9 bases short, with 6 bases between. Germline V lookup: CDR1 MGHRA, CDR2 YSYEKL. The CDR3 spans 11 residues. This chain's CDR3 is CASSQAVAQYF. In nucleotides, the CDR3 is TGCGCCAGCAGCCAAGCGGTGGCCCAGTACTTC.

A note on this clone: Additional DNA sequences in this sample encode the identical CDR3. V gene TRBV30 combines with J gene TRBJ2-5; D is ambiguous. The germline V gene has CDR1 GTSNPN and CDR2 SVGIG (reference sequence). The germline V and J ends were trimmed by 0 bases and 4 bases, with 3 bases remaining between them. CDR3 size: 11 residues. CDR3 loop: CAWSVGETQYF. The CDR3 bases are TGTGCCTGGAGTGTCGGAGAGACCCAGTACTTC.

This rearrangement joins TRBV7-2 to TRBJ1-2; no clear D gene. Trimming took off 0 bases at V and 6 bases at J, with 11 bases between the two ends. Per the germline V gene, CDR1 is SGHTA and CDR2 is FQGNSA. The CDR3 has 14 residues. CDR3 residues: CASSLAVGENGYTF. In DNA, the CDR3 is TGTGCCAGCAGCTTAGCTGTTGGGGAGAATGGCTACACCTTC.

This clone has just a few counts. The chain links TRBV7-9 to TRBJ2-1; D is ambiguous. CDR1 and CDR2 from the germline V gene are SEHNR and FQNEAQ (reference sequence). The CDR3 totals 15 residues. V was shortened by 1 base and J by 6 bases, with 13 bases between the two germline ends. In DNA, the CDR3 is TGTGCCAGCAGCTTAGATCGAGGCCATCTCAATGAGCAGTTCTTC. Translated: CASSLDRGHLNEQFF.

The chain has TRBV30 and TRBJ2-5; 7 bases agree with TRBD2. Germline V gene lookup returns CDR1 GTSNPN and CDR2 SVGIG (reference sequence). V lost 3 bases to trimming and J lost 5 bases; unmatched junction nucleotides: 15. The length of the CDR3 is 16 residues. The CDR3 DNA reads TGTGCCTGGAGCCGGACTAGTTGGTTTCGTCGGGAGACCCAGTACTTC. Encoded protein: CAWSRTSWFRRETQYF.

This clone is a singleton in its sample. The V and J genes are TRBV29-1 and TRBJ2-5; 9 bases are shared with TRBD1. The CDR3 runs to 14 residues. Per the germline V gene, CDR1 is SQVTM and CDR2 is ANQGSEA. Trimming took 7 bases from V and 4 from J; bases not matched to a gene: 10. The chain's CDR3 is CSAVTGGAGETQYF. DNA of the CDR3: TGCAGCGCTGTCACAGGGGGCGCTGGAGAGACCCAGTACTTC.

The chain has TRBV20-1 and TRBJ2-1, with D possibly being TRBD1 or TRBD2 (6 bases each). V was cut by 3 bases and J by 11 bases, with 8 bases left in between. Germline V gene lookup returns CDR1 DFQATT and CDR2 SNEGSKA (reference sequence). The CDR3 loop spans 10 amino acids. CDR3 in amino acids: CSASRGQQFF. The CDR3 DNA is TGCAGTGCTAGCCGGGGGCAGCAGTTCTTC.

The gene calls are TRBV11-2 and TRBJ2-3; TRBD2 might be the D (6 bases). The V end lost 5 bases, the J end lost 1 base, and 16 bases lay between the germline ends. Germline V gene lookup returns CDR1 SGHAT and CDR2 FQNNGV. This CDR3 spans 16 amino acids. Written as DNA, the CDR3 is TGTGCCAGCAGCACAGGAGGTGGAGGGGGCACAGATACGCAGTATTTT. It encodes CASSTGGGGGTDTQYF. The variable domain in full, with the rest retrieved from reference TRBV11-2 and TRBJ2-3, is EAGVAQSPRYKIIEKRQSVAFWCNPISGHATLYWYQQILGQGPKLLIQFQNNGVVDDSQLPKDRFSAERLKGVDSTLKIQPAKLEDSAVYLCASSTGGGGGTDTQYFGPGTRLTVL.

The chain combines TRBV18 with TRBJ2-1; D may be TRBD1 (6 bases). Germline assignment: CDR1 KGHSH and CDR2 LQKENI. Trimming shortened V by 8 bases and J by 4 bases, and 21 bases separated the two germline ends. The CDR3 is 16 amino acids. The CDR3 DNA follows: TGTGCCAGCCGCACCGGGACAAGGAGAGGTTACAATGAGCAGTTCTTC. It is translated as CASRTGTRRGYNEQFF.

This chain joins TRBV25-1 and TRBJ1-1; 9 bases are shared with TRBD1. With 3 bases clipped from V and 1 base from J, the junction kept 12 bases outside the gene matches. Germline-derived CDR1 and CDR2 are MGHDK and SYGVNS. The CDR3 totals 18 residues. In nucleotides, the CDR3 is TGTGCCAGCAGTGACCGACAGGGGGGAGGCAAGAGGAACACTGAAGCTTTCTTT. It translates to CASSDRQGGGKRNTEAFF.

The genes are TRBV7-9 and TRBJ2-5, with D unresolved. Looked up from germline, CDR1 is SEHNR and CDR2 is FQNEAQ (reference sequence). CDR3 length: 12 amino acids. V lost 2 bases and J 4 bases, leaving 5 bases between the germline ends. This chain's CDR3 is CASSLRAETQYF. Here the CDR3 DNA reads TGTGCCAGCAGCTTACGGGCAGAGACCCAGTACTTC.

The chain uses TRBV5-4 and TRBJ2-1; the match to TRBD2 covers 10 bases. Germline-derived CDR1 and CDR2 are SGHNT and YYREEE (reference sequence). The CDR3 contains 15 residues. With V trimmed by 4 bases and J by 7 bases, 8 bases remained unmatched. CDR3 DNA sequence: TGTGCCAGCAGCCGTCTAGCGGGGGAAGGGAATGAGCAGTTCTTC. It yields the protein CASSRLAGEGNEQFF.

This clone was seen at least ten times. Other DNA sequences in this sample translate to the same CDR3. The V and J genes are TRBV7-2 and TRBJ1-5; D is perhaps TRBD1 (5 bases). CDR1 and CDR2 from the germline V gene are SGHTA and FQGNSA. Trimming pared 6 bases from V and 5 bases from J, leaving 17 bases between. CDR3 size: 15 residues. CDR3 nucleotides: TGTGCCAGCAGTCGAGAGGGGCAGGGTGATCAGCCCCAGCATTTT. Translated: CASSREGQGDQPQHF.

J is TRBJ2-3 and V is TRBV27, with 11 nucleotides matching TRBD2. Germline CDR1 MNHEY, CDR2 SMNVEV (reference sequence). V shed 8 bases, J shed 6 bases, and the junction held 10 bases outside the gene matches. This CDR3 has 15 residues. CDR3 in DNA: TGTGCCAGCTCCAAACTAGCGGGGGATGGGGATACGCAGTATTTT. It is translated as CASSKLAGDGDTQYF.

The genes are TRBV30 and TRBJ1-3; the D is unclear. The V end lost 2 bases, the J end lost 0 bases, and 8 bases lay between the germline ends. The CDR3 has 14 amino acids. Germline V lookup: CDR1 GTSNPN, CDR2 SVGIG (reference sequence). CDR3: CAWSPTISGNTIYF. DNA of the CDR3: TGTGCCTGGAGTCCGACAATCTCTGGAAACACCATATATTTT.

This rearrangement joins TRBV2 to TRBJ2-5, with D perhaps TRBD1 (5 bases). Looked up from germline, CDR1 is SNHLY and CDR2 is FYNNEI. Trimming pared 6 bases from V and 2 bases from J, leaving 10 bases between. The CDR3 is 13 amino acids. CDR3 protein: CASSRAQQETQYF. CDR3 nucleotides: TGTGCCAGCAGCAGGGCTCAACAAGAGACCCAGTACTTC.

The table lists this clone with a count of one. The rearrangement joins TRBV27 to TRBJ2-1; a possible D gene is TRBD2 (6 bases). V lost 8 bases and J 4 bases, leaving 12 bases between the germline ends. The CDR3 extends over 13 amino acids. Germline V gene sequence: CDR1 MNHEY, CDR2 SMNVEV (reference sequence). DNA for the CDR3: TGTGCCAGCGGGGGGTACTCATACAATGAGCAGTTCTTC. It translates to CASGGYSYNEQFF.

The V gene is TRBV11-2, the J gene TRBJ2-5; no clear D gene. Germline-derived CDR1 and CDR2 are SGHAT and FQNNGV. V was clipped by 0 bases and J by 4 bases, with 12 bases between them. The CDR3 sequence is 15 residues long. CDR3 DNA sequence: TGTGCCAGCAGCTTAGATTCGATAGCCACAGAGACCCAGTACTTC. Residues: CASSLDSIATETQYF.

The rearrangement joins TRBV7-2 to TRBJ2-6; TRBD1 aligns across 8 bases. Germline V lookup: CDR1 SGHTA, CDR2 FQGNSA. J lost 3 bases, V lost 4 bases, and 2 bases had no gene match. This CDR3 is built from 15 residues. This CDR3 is CASSWTGFGANVLTF. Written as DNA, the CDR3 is TGTGCCAGCAGCTGGACAGGGTTTGGGGCCAACGTCCTGACTTTC.